What follows describes a single T cell receptor beta chain. Genomic DNA template from tumor biopsies or peripheral blood, roughly 616 ng to 6,500 ng input. This entry is derived from a study of T cells in tumors after PD-1 blockade. This table comes from immunoSEQ multiplex PCR, and its TCRdb copy is limited to in-frame clones, with some not included. Counted here are roughly 4,400 clones, 55% to 65% occurring once; the ten biggest clones make up approximately 15%. Germline assignment: CDR1 SNHLY and CDR2 FYNNEI. V gave up 3 bases and J gave up 4 bases; unmatched junction bases: 7. The CDR3 sequence is 17 residues long.

The sample was tumor tissue, taken after anti-PD-1 treatment. V gene TRBV2 combines with J gene TRBJ2-2, with 11 bases fitting TRBD2. The origin of this receptor is a human donor with basal cell carcinoma. CDR3 amino acids: CASSDGPLAGGTGELFF. In DNA, the CDR3 is TGTGCCAGCAGTGATGGCCCTCTAGCGGGAGGCACCGGGGAGCTGTTTTTT.